The 14 T cell receptor beta chains below all came from one sample that was sequenced in a study of T cell repertoires in cytomegalovirus infection. TCRdb independently ran MiXCR on the reads; one entry per CDR3 protein. Here the sample spans some 180,000 distinct CDR3 sequences, roughly 17% being singletons. Source material: CD8+ T cells from PBMCs. All receptors derive from a human donor in good health (CMV status not recorded). Some clones in this sample may be carry-over from other donors' samples.

V and J are TRBV12-3 or TRBV12-4 and TRBJ2-7; D call uncertain. V shed 3 bases and J shed 1 base, with 10 bases lying between them. CDR3 length: 14 residues. CDR3 protein: CASSFVPDSYEQYF. The CDR3 region has the DNA TGTGCCAGCAGTTTCGTTCCGGATTCCTACGAGCAGTACTTC.

The chain has TRBV7-2 and TRBJ1-4; D is possibly TRBD1 (6 bases). In germline, CDR1 is SGHTA, CDR2 FQGNSA. CDR3 length equals 15 residues. V lost 6 bases to trimming and J lost 3 bases, with 14 bases between them. CDR3 region: CASSLQGWANEKLFF. Here the CDR3 DNA reads TGTGCCAGCAGTCTTCAGGGGTGGGCTAATGAAAAACTGTTTTTT.

The chain recombines TRBV20-1 with TRBJ1-1; D uncertain. There are 17 residues in the CDR3. V was trimmed by 5 bases and J by 0 bases, leaving 22 bases between them. Germline V lookup: CDR1 DFQATT, CDR2 SNEGSKA (reference sequence). The CDR3 loop reads CSAYVQLGQTLNTEAFF. The CDR3 nucleotides read TGCAGTGCTTACGTTCAATTGGGCCAAACCCTGAACACTGAAGCTTTCTTT.

The rearrangement links TRBV13 to TRBJ2-1; D is undetermined. The ends were cut back, 6 bases at V and 5 bases at J, with 8 bases in the middle. The germline V gene has CDR1 PRHDT and CDR2 FYEKMQ (reference sequence). The CDR3 contains 12 residues. CDR3 region: CASRSRDNEQFF. In DNA, the CDR3 is TGTGCCAGCAGATCTAGGGACAATGAGCAGTTCTTC.

The V and J genes are TRBV29-1 and TRBJ2-1; either TRBD1 or TRBD2 may supply D (5 bases each). This CDR3 spans 11 amino acids. Trimming removed 3 bases at V and 6 bases at J, with 6 bases between. Germline CDR1 is SQVTM and CDR2 is ANQGSEA. CDR3 nucleotide sequence: TGCAGCGTTGAGGGGACCAATGAGCAGTTCTTC. Its protein product is CSVEGTNEQFF.

The genes are TRBV7-2 and TRBJ2-2, with D perhaps being TRBD1 or TRBD2 (5 bases each). The germline V and J ends were trimmed by 3 bases and 2 bases, with 10 bases remaining between them. The CDR3 is 15 amino acids. From germline, CDR1 is SGHTA and CDR2 FQGNSA. This CDR3 is CASSFTGPNTGELFF. The CDR3 nucleotides are TGTGCCAGCAGCTTCACGGGACCAAACACCGGGGAGCTGTTTTTT.

This clonotype has only a few counts. The chain is built from TRBV29-1 and TRBJ2-1; D unclear. CDR3 length: 11 residues. V lost 1 base to trimming and J lost 6 bases, with 4 bases between them. Germline values: CDR1 SQVTM, CDR2 ANQGSEA. The CDR3 coding sequence is TGCAGCGTTGAAGGGGTCAATGAGCAGTTCTTC. It codes for CSVEGVNEQFF.

This clonotype was observed a few times. The chain joins TRBV7-6 to TRBJ1-2, with 7 bases lining up with TRBD1. The trim removed 1 base at V and 0 bases at J, leaving 8 bases unmatched. This CDR3 is 17 amino acids long. CDR1 is SGHVS and CDR2 is FNYEAQ in the germline V gene. The CDR3 here is CASSLGLTGDSNYGYTF. Here the CDR3 DNA reads TGTGCCAGCAGCTTAGGGCTCACAGGGGACTCTAACTATGGCTACACCTTC.

This clonotype occurred many times. The chain recombines TRBV5-5 with TRBJ2-1; no firm D call. This CDR3 is 15 amino acids long. Germline CDR1 is SGHKS and CDR2 is YYEKEE (reference sequence). V dropped 3 bases and J dropped 0 bases, with 10 bases sitting between them. The CDR3 nucleotides read TGTGCCAGCAGCTCAAGGCTAAGCTCCTACAATGAGCAGTTCTTC. It encodes CASSSRLSSYNEQFF.

The V and J genes are TRBV7-2 and TRBJ1-5, with D unresolved. The CDR3 loop spans 15 amino acids. Germline V lookup: CDR1 SGHTA, CDR2 FQGNSA. Deletions cut 2 bases from V and 5 bases from J, with 13 bases between. CDR3 amino acids: CASSLSSPGDQPQHF. The CDR3 DNA is TGTGCCAGCAGCTTATCCTCCCCAGGAGATCAGCCCCAGCATTTT.

This clonotype was observed once. The junction shows a germline mismatch at one end, possibly a read error. The CDR3 is CASSLSGMVYGFTF. The CDR3 DNA reads TGTGCCAGCAGCTTATCCGGCATGGTCTATGGCTTCACCTTC. V usage is TRBV7-2 and J usage is TRBJ1-2; D is unclear. The CDR3 totals 14 residues. Germline CDR1 SGHTA, CDR2 FQGNSA.

This clonotype was counted a few times. Since a much larger clone is just one base distant, this may be a read error. The chain carries TRBV7-6 and TRBJ1-4; D uncertain. The CDR3 spans 13 residues. Germline V gene sequence: CDR1 SGHVS, CDR2 FNYEAQ. With 5 bases removed from V and 6 bases from J, the gap between germline ends came to 10 bases. CDR3 in DNA: TGTGCCAGCAGCCCGGGAGAGGATGAAAAACTGTTTTTT. Encoded protein: CASSPGEDEKLFF.

This clonotype was counted between two and nine times. V is TRBV7-2 and J is TRBJ2-6; no firm D call. The CDR3 runs 14 residues. Trimming shortened V by 8 bases and J by 6 bases, and 14 bases separated the two germline ends. Germline V lookup: CDR1 SGHTA, CDR2 FQGNSA. CDR3 sequence: CASAAIGLANVLTF. The CDR3 DNA reads as TGTGCCAGCGCCGCCATCGGGTTGGCCAACGTCCTGACTTTC. Looking up the rest from reference TRBV7-2 and TRBJ2-6 gives the full variable domain: GAGVSQSPSNKVTEKGKDVELRCDPISGHTALYWYRQSLGQGLEFLIYFQGNSAPDKSGLPSDRFSAERTGGSVSTLTIQRTQQEDSAVYLCASAAIGLANVLTFGAGSRLTVL.

CDR3 protein: CASKDRNEAFF. The CDR3 DNA follows: TGTGCCAGCAAGGACAGGAATGAAGCTTTCTTT. This chain joins TRBV7-9 and TRBJ1-1, with 7 bases matching TRBD1. The CDR3 extends over 11 amino acids. The germline CDR1 and CDR2 sequences are SEHNR and FQNEAQ (reference sequence). V shed 7 bases and J 7 bases; nucleotides not matched to a gene: 3.